These 10 T cell receptor beta chains originate from one sample sequenced in a study of T cells expressing NK-cell markers. TCRdb reprocessed the 5' RACE reads and stores each CDR3 protein as one record, lacking DNA. The record lists under 500,000 distinct CDR3 sequences, of which the ten most abundant hold under 7.5%. The sample comprised blood T cells: a sorted CD56 or NKG2C T cell subset, CD4+ or CD8+ T cells, or bulk PBMC T cells (not recorded which). These receptors came from a woman between 18 and 69 years old in good health.

This chain connects TRBV12-3 or TRBV12-4 to TRBJ1-2; TCRdb reports TRBD1, a call that lacks DNA to check it against. The CDR3 spans 13 residues. The CDR3 region is CATLSGYDYGYTF.

The chain joins TRBV27 to TRBJ2-2; the TCRdb call, TRBD2, lacks DNA for checking. The CDR3 is 18 amino acids. Germline V gene lookup returns CDR1 MNHEY and CDR2 SMNVEV (reference sequence). This CDR3 is CASSLRLAGEAFSGELFF.

The chain combines TRBV20-1 with TRBJ1-2; the TRBD1 assignment by TCRdb is unverifiable without DNA. The germline V gene encodes CDR1 DFQATT and CDR2 SNEGSKA (reference sequence). This CDR3 contains 14 residues. The CDR3 is CSASEDRSDYGYTF.

The rearrangement links TRBV28 to TRBJ2-1; TCRdb's D call of TRBD2 is untestable without DNA. The length of the CDR3 is 16 residues. Per germline, CDR1 MDHEN and CDR2 SYDVKM. The CDR3 protein is CASSFPRLAGYNEQFF.

This rearrangement joins TRBV5-1 to TRBJ2-7. The CDR3 has 14 amino acids. Per germline, CDR1 SGHRS and CDR2 YFSETQ. The CDR3 loop reads CASSLTPGAYEQYF.

V and J are TRBV19 and TRBJ1-5; absent DNA, TCRdb's TRBD1 call cannot be checked. The CDR3 covers 16 residues. Per germline, CDR1 LNHDA and CDR2 SQIVND (reference sequence). CDR3 in amino acids: CASSTVGTGRNQPQHF.

This chain joins TRBV12-3 or TRBV12-4 and TRBJ2-2; TCRdb returns TRBD1, unconfirmable since there is no DNA. The CDR3 length is 16 residues. The CDR3: CASSRNRGFRTGELFF.

This chain joins TRBV10-3 and TRBJ2-3. The germline V gene encodes CDR1 ENHRY and CDR2 SYGVKD. The CDR3 totals 13 residues. The CDR3: CAISEQAGDTQYF.

V and J are TRBV12-3 or TRBV12-4 and TRBJ1-3. The CDR3 consists of 15 residues. CDR3 amino acids: CASSTRVSSGNTIYF.

V and J are TRBV11-2 and TRBJ1-2. This CDR3 region has 11 residues. Looked up from germline, CDR1 is SGHAT and CDR2 is FQNNGV. CDR3 protein: CASSPSDGYTF.